The clone carrying this TCR beta chain was recorded a few times. Germline V CDR1 and CDR2: MDHEN, SYDVKM. V lost 1 base, J lost 7 bases, and 8 bases lay in between. This CDR3 comprises 13 residues. Here immunoSEQ multiplex PCR was the method, and the copy in TCRdb shows in-frame clones only, minus some. The sample shows some 93,000 clones, 83% of them seen only once. These data belong to a study of PD-1 blockade in classical Hodgkin lymphoma. Sample time point: cycle 4 day 1 (C4D1), after more than 5 weeks of nivolumab. Relapse after autologous stem cell transplantation occurred in every patient, and brentuximab vedotin exposure varied. Complete response, partial response or progressive disease made up the best responses.

The chain recombines TRBV28 with TRBJ1-5, with D unresolved. The clonotype comes from a human donor with classical Hodgkin lymphoma. The sample consisted of peripheral blood mononuclear cells (PBMCs), taken before the fourth cycle of nivolumab. The chain's CDR3 is CASSLSPPQPQHF. The CDR3 bases are TGTGCCAGCAGTTTATCCCCCCCCCAGCCCCAGCATTTT.